Listed here are 8 T cell receptor beta chains from one sample, sequenced in a study of blood T cell repertoires in COVID-19. Measured with immunoSEQ multiplex PCR; TCRdb has only the in-frame clones, and not every one. Of 150,000 to 200,000 clones in the sample, about 85% were seen once. The specimen was peripheral blood. The receptors come from a woman of 80 years or more in a cohort sampled during active or convalescent COVID-19.

This clone was observed a single time. This chain uses TRBV6-5 with TRBJ1-1; D gene uncertain. CDR3 length equals 12 residues. V was trimmed by 6 bases and J by 4 bases, leaving 9 bases between them. Germline V lookup: CDR1 MNHEY, CDR2 SVGAGI. CDR3 sequence: CASSPPSTEAFF. The CDR3 bases are TGTGCCAGCAGCCCCCCGTCCACTGAAGCTTTCTTT.

CDR3 nucleotides: TGTGCCAGCTCACCTTCCATCCAGTCGAATCAGCCCCAGCATTTT. The encoded protein is CASSPSIQSNQPQHF. The genes are TRBV18 and TRBJ1-5, with no clear D. Germline lookup yields CDR1 KGHSH and CDR2 LQKENI. The CDR3 length is 15 residues. Trimming removed 3 bases at V and 4 bases at J, with 13 bases between.

The rearrangement links TRBV18 to TRBJ2-3, with D uncertain. The CDR3 is 14 residues long. The germline CDR1 and CDR2 sequences are KGHSH and LQKENI. V gave up 0 bases and J gave up 2 bases, with 6 bases separating them. The CDR3 sequence: CASSPPEATDTQYF. DNA of the CDR3: TGTGCCAGCTCACCACCTGAGGCCACAGATACGCAGTATTTT.

Regarding this clone: The same CDR3 can be traced to other DNA sequences in this sample. This chain connects TRBV5-1 to TRBJ1-1; 7 positions match TRBD1. The germline V gene encodes CDR1 SGHRS and CDR2 YFSETQ. Losses at the gene ends were 2 bases for V and 4 bases for J; bases not matched to a gene: 5. This CDR3 is built from 14 residues. Here the CDR3 DNA reads TGCGCCAGCAGCTTAACTGCAGGGGGCACTGAAGCTTTCTTT. Encoded protein: CASSLTAGGTEAFF.

V is TRBV10-3 and J is TRBJ1-2; a possible D gene is TRBD1 (5 bases). Trimming cost V 7 bases and J 4 bases, with 19 bases left between them. CDR1 is ENHRY, CDR2 SYGVKD, per germline. The CDR3 contains 15 residues. CDR3 sequence: CAINPGGQGSYGYTF. In DNA, the CDR3 is TGTGCCATCAACCCCGGTGGTCAGGGAAGCTATGGCTACACCTTC.

V usage is TRBV4-3 and J usage is TRBJ2-7, with TRBD2 identical over 9 bases. V dropped 4 bases and J dropped 3; count of bases not matched to a gene: 7. The length of the CDR3 is 15 residues. Germline-derived CDR1 and CDR2 are LGHNA and YSLEER. The CDR3 region is CASSPRGAGGYEQYF. CDR3 coding DNA: TGCGCCAGCAGCCCCCGGGGAGCGGGGGGCTACGAGCAGTACTTC.

The chain combines TRBV3-1 (or the pseudogene TRBV3-2) with TRBJ1-2, with D possibly being TRBD1 (5 bases). Trimming stripped 1 base from V and 4 bases from J, with 13 bases between. In germline, CDR1 is LGHDT, CDR2 YNNKEL (reference sequence). CDR3 length: 15 amino acids. CDR3 loop: CASSQGRQTLYGYTF. CDR3 nucleotide sequence: TGTGCCAGCAGCCAAGGCCGACAGACCCTCTATGGCTACACCTTC.

V and J are TRBV11-3 and TRBJ2-1, with D possibly TRBD2 on 6 matching bases. Looked up from germline, CDR1 is SGHNT and CDR2 is YENEEA. There are 14 residues in the CDR3. Trimming left V 1 base short and J 9 bases short, with 13 bases between. As DNA, the CDR3 is TGTGCCAGCAGCTTAGGCCGGAGGGCTGCTGAGCAGTTCTTC. This gives the protein CASSLGRRAAEQFF.